A selection of T cell receptor beta chains follows, all from one sample in a study of neoadjuvant anti-PD-1 for oral cavity cancer. Generated by immunoSEQ multiplex PCR, the TCRdb table keeps only in-frame clones and is missing some. The sample lists approximately 45,000 clones, around 79% occurring once. The sequencing here drew on PBMCs, taken after nivolumab (anti-PD-1) treatment. All receptors derive from a person aged 35-79 years with oral cavity squamous cell carcinoma. Both conserved end residues are part of each CDR3. A D gene is named only where the DNA matches it firmly. Some rows have no size entry. The others give once, few or many, or a class for an expanded clone.

clone size	J gene	V gene	D gene	CDR3 protein	CDR3 DNA
.	TRBJ2-7	TRBV6-1	.	CASSEAHPGRQYF	TGTGCCAGCAGTGAAGCGCACCCCGGGCGGCAGTACTTC
.	TRBJ1-2	TRBV2	.	CASSPRSDRSRYGYTF	TGTGCCAGCAGTCCCCGAAGCGATAGGTCTCGCTATGGCTACACCTTC
.	TRBJ1-2	TRBV27	TRBD1	CASSLSKGRDREEGYTF	TGTGCCAGCAGTTTATCGAAAGGACGGGACAGGGAGGAAGGCTACACCTTC
.	TRBJ1-2	TRBV28	.	CASSSPSGGANYGYTF	TGTGCCAGCAGTAGCCCCTCCGGAGGAGCTAACTATGGCTACACCTTC
.	TRBJ1-1	TRBV29-1	.	CSVQDSPTEAFF	TGCAGCGTTCAGGACAGTCCCACTGAAGCTTTCTTT
few	TRBJ1-5	TRBV4-1	TRBD1	CASSQTQGVDQPQHF	TGCGCCAGCAGCCAGACTCAGGGGGTGGATCAGCCCCAGCATTTT
.	TRBJ2-2	TRBV11-2	TRBD2	CASSLGAGAGTGELFF	TGTGCCAGCAGCTTAGGGGCGGGAGCGGGCACCGGGGAGCTGTTTTTT
.	TRBJ1-6	TRBV30	.	CAWSGNSPLHF	TGTGCCTGGAGTGGCAATTCACCCCTCCACTTT
few	TRBJ2-1	TRBV6-1	TRBD2	CALRSSGSYNEQFF	TGTGCCTTACGCTCTAGCGGGAGCTACAATGAGCAGTTCTTC
.	TRBJ1-1	TRBV13	TRBD1	CASSRWTGMNTEAFF	TGTGCCAGCAGCCGTTGGACAGGTATGAACACTGAAGCTTTCTTT
.	TRBJ2-1	TRBV7-3	.	CASSSRLGNEQFF	TGTGCCAGCAGCTCCCGACTAGGCAATGAGCAGTTCTTC
.	TRBJ2-1	TRBV19	TRBD2	CASTIAGQRGEQFF	TGTGCCAGTACTATAGCGGGCCAACGAGGTGAGCAGTTCTTC
.	TRBJ1-1	TRBV19	.	CASSIRRMNTEAFF	TGTGCCAGTAGTATTCGGCGGATGAACACTGAAGCTTTCTTT
.	TRBJ2-7	TRBV5-1	.	CASSSRPGYEQYF	TGCGCCAGCAGCTCCCGACCGGGTTACGAGCAGTACTTC
.	TRBJ2-1	TRBV5-4	.	CASSPGDFSYNEQFF	TGTGCCAGCAGCCCCGGGGACTTCTCCTACAATGAGCAGTTCTTC
.	TRBJ1-3	TRBV5-1	.	CASSTSGVPGNTIYF	TGCGCCAGCAGCACGTCAGGGGTACCTGGAAACACCATATATTTT
.	TRBJ1-5	TRBV12-1	.	CASSFEAGQPQHF	TGTGCCAGCAGCTTTGAGGCGGGTCAGCCCCAGCATTTT
.	TRBJ1-1	TRBV28	.	CASSLWLGTLGTEAFF	TGTGCCAGCAGTTTATGGTTGGGAACTTTGGGCACTGAAGCTTTCTTT
few	TRBJ1-2	TRBV10-1	.	CASSESPRYGYTF	TGCGCCAGCAGTGAGTCTCCGAGGTATGGCTACACCTTC
.	TRBJ1-4	TRBV18	.	CASSPARGTNEKLFF	TGTGCCAGCTCACCGGCCCGGGGTACTAATGAAAAACTGTTTTTT
.	TRBJ2-1	TRBV2	.	CASRGDAGGNEQFF	TGTGCCAGCAGAGGGGACGCAGGGGGGAATGAGCAGTTCTTC
.	TRBJ2-5	TRBV27	.	CASSSIQGQSYQETQYF	TGTGCCAGCAGTTCAATCCAGGGGCAATCATACCAAGAGACCCAGTACTTC
.	TRBJ1-1	TRBV14	.	CASSQDRGRAASKRTEAFF	TGTGCCAGCAGCCAAGATAGAGGACGGGCAGCTAGCAAAAGGACTGAAGCTTTCTTT
.	TRBJ1-1	TRBV6-1	.	CASSRVWDTEAFF	TGTGCCAGCAGTAGGGTTTGGGACACTGAAGCTTTCTTT
.	TRBJ2-1	TRBV4-1	TRBD2	CASSQAGTSGRANEQFF	TGCGCCAGCAGCCAAGCCGGGACTAGCGGGAGGGCAAATGAGCAGTTCTTC
.	TRBJ1-2	TRBV9	.	CASSVGQYGYTF	TGTGCCAGCAGCGTAGGGCAGTATGGCTACACCTTC